These 24 T cell receptor beta chains were all obtained from the same sample, sequenced in a study of blood T cell repertoires in COVID-19. This table comes from immunoSEQ multiplex PCR, and its TCRdb copy is limited to in-frame clones, with some not included. The sample records some 250,000 clones, roughly four fifths being singletons. Sequencing was performed on peripheral blood. Receptor source: a man aged 50-59 years with active or convalescent COVID-19.

The V gene is TRBV4-1, the J gene TRBJ2-3, with D perhaps matching TRBD1 (5 bases). There are 17 residues in the CDR3. Germline CDR1 is MGHRA and CDR2 is YSYEKL. V lost 1 base and J 4 bases, leaving 18 bases between the germline ends. CDR3 sequence reads: CASSQVSGRGWADTQYF. CDR3 nucleotide sequence: TGCGCCAGCAGCCAAGTATCAGGGCGAGGTTGGGCAGATACGCAGTATTTT.

A few counts support this clone. The chain uses TRBV3-1 (or the pseudogene TRBV3-2) and TRBJ1-3; D gene unclear. CDR1 LGHDT and CDR2 YNNKEL come from the germline V gene (reference sequence). Trimming removed 6 bases at V and 0 bases at J, with 6 bases between. This CDR3 has 13 amino acids. CDR3 sequence (DNA): TGTGCCAGCAGGGCCGACTCTGGAAACACCATATATTTT. Translation gives CASRADSGNTIYF.

This chain links TRBV28 with TRBJ1-2; D may be TRBD1 (5 bases). In germline, CDR1 is MDHEN, CDR2 SYDVKM. The CDR3 has 14 amino acids. The germline V and J ends were trimmed by 3 bases and 5 bases, with 13 bases remaining between them. CDR3 region: CASSLRRQTYGYTF. The DNA for the CDR3 is TGTGCCAGCAGTTTGCGCAGACAGACTTATGGCTACACCTTC.

The J gene is TRBJ1-6, the V gene TRBV5-1, with TRBD1 identical over 7 bases. This CDR3 has 14 amino acids. The V gene's germline CDR1 is SGHRS and CDR2 YFSETQ. The ends lost 2 bases at V and 8 bases at J; junction bases unmatched: 4. CDR3 in amino acids: CASSFGTEDSPLHF. Written as DNA, the CDR3 is TGCGCCAGCAGCTTCGGGACAGAGGATTCACCCCTCCACTTT.

The genes are TRBV29-1 and TRBJ1-4; D may be TRBD1 (5 bases). Germline CDR1 reads SQVTM; CDR2 reads ANQGSEA. V was cut by 5 bases and J by 10 bases, with 17 bases left in between. This CDR3 spans 13 amino acids. The CDR3 is CSVRLAGRRKLFF. The CDR3 bases are TGCAGCGTTCGCCTGGCAGGGAGGAGAAAACTGTTTTTT.

The gene calls are TRBV15 and TRBJ1-6; possibly TRBD1 for D (5 bases). CDR1 and CDR2 (germline): LNHNV, YYDKDF (reference sequence). Deletions cut 1 base from V and 14 bases from J, with 9 bases between. This CDR3 is 12 amino acids long. The CDR3 bases are TGTGCCACCAGCAGAGCGGCCAGGGCCCTCCACTTT. Residues: CATSRAARALHF.

V and J are TRBV28 and TRBJ2-1; TRBD2 agrees at 9 bases. The CDR3 runs to 17 residues. Looked up from germline, CDR1 is MDHEN and CDR2 is SYDVKM. Trimming cost V 6 bases and J 4 bases; bases outside gene matches: 13. CDR3 loop: CASSPRPSSGVYNEQFF. The CDR3 nucleotides read TGTGCCAGCAGCCCTCGCCCCTCTAGCGGGGTGTACAATGAGCAGTTCTTC.

The rearrangement uses TRBV6-5 and TRBJ1-5; 7 positions agree with TRBD1. The J segment lost 3 bases and the V segment lost 6 bases, leaving 5 bases of the junction unmatched. This CDR3 has 14 residues. Germline V gene lookup returns CDR1 MNHEY and CDR2 SVGAGI. DNA of the CDR3: TGTGCCAGCAGCCTTGACAGGGACAATCAGCCCCAGCATTTT. Its translation is CASSLDRDNQPQHF.

The gene calls are TRBV10-3 and TRBJ1-1, with 7 bases fitting TRBD1. Germline V gene data show CDR1 as ENHRY and CDR2 as SYGVKD. V trimming: 11 bases; J trimming: 9 bases; junction bases outside the gene matches: 6. The CDR3 contains 10 residues. The CDR3 nucleotides read TGTGCCTCCCCCAGGGGGAAAGCTTTCTTT. This encodes CASPRGKAFF.

V usage is TRBV5-1 and J usage is TRBJ1-6; D is unclear. Per germline, CDR1 SGHRS and CDR2 YFSETQ. V was clipped by 0 bases and J by 4 bases, with 8 bases between them. CDR3 size: 15 residues. The CDR3 loop is CASSLEAAYNSPLHF. In DNA form, the CDR3 reads TGCGCCAGCAGCTTGGAGGCAGCGTATAATTCACCCCTCCACTTT.

The V and J genes are TRBV20-1 and TRBJ2-1; unclear D gene. The CDR3 consists of 12 residues. Trimming pared 3 bases from V and 6 bases from J, leaving 9 bases between. Per germline, CDR1 DFQATT and CDR2 SNEGSKA (reference sequence). CDR3 coding DNA: TGCAGTGCTAGTCCCAGGCCCAATGAGCAGTTCTTC. It specifies CSASPRPNEQFF.

The gene calls are TRBV27 and TRBJ1-1, with D possibly being TRBD1 (5 bases). The CDR3 loop spans 15 amino acids. Germline CDR1 is MNHEY and CDR2 is SMNVEV (reference sequence). V lost 5 bases and J 0 bases, leaving 13 bases between the germline ends. CDR3 DNA: TGTGCCAGCAGTGACCGACAGCCCATGAACACTGAAGCTTTCTTT. It yields the protein CASSDRQPMNTEAFF.

The rearrangement uses TRBV2 and TRBJ1-5, with a possible D match to TRBD1 (5 bases). Germline CDR1 SNHLY, CDR2 FYNNEI. The CDR3 totals 13 residues. The V and J ends lost 6 bases and 6 bases respectively, with 12 bases between them. The CDR3 is CASSTGIGQPQHF. CDR3 bases: TGTGCCAGCAGCACAGGTATCGGTCAGCCCCAGCATTTT.

The chain links TRBV6-5 to TRBJ2-7; 7 bases line up with TRBD1. With V trimmed by 8 bases and J by 3 bases, 7 bases remained unmatched. The V gene's germline CDR1 is MNHEY and CDR2 SVGAGI. This CDR3 comprises 13 residues. CDR3 loop: CASEDREIYEQYF. For the CDR3, the DNA is TGTGCCAGCGAAGACAGGGAGATCTACGAGCAGTACTTC.

The rearrangement uses TRBV2 and TRBJ1-5, with TRBD1 identical over 9 bases. With V trimmed by 4 bases and J by 3 bases, 10 bases remained unmatched. This CDR3 has 17 amino acids. CDR1 SNHLY and CDR2 FYNNEI come from the germline V gene. The CDR3 loop is CASSAGTGRLDNQPQHF. The CDR3 DNA is TGTGCCAGCAGTGCCGGGACAGGGCGATTGGACAATCAGCCCCAGCATTTT.

The chain uses TRBV7-9 and TRBJ2-3; possibly TRBD2 for D (5 bases). The CDR3 extends over 16 amino acids. Deletions cut 4 bases from V and 0 bases from J, with 14 bases between. The germline gives CDR1 SEHNR, CDR2 FQNEAQ (reference sequence). The CDR3 bases are TGTGCCAGCAGCTCACATCCCCCGGGGAGCACAGATACGCAGTATTTT. This codes for CASSSHPPGSTDTQYF.

This clone was observed a single time. The chain couples TRBV30 to TRBJ2-1; D not certain. Germline V gene lookup returns CDR1 GTSNPN and CDR2 SVGIG (reference sequence). The CDR3 is made up of 12 amino acids. The V end was cut by 0 bases, the J end by 13 bases, with 13 bases between. The CDR3 DNA follows: TGTGCCTGGAGTGTACTGGGCCCTGATCAGTTCTTC. It codes for CAWSVLGPDQFF. Complete variable domain (other parts from reference TRBV30 and TRBJ2-1): SQTIHQWPATLVQPVGSPLSLECTVEGTSNPNLYWYRQAAGRGLQLLFYSVGIGQISSEVPQNLSASRPQDRQFILSSKKLLLSDSGFYLCAWSVLGPDQFFGPGTRLTVL.

This clone has ten or more counts. This chain joins TRBV29-1 and TRBJ2-7, with 9 bases aligning to TRBD1. Germline V gene lookup returns CDR1 SQVTM and CDR2 ANQGSEA. V shed 4 bases, J shed 6 bases, and the junction held 7 bases outside the gene matches. The CDR3 consists of 13 residues. The chain's CDR3 is CSVATGGIGEQYF. The DNA for the CDR3 is TGCAGCGTTGCTACAGGGGGCATTGGCGAGCAGTACTTC.

The chain combines TRBV12-3 or TRBV12-4 with TRBJ2-3, with TRBD2 as a possible D gene (5 bases). The germline V and J ends were trimmed by 3 bases and 7 bases, with 11 bases remaining between them. The CDR3 spans 13 residues. The CDR3 DNA sequence: TGTGCCAGCAGTTTCCAGGCCGGGAATACGCAGTATTTT. Its translation is CASSFQAGNTQYF.

The chain combines TRBV12-3 or TRBV12-4 with TRBJ1-1; TRBD1 agrees at 7 bases. Trimming took 5 bases from V and 11 from J; bases not matched to a gene: 8. The CDR3 has 12 residues. Here the CDR3 DNA reads TGTGCCAGCAGTGCCCAGGGGGAAGCGGCTTTCTTT. Translating it yields CASSAQGEAAFF.

The J gene is TRBJ1-2, the V gene TRBV28; unclear D gene. Per the germline V gene, CDR1 is MDHEN and CDR2 is SYDVKM. The V gene lost 4 bases and the J gene lost 6 bases, with 12 bases spanning the gap. CDR3 length: 13 amino acids. The CDR3 DNA reads as TGTGCCAGCAGTTCCGGTGCATCCAATGGCTACACCTTC. It codes for CASSSGASNGYTF.

The V call is TRBV30, the J call TRBJ2-3; D possibly corresponds to TRBD2 (5 bases). CDR3 length: 14 amino acids. The V gene's germline CDR1 is GTSNPN and CDR2 SVGIG (reference sequence). V lost 8 bases, J lost 0 bases, and 15 bases lay in between. CDR3 DNA: TGTGCCCAAACCCGGGGTGCTAGCACAGATACGCAGTATTTT. The encoded protein is CAQTRGASTDTQYF.

The sample holds one count of this clone. This chain uses TRBV7-2 with TRBJ2-4, with unresolved D. This CDR3 comprises 16 residues. Trimming shortened V by 5 bases and J by 0 bases, and 14 bases separated the two germline ends. Germline V gives CDR1 SGHTA, CDR2 FQGNSA. The CDR3 DNA is TGTGCCAGCAGCCCCCAAGTACTTCTAGCCAAAAACATTCAGTACTTC. Its translation is CASSPQVLLAKNIQYF.

The chain combines TRBV5-4 with TRBJ1-3; D gene ambiguous. The V end was cut by 9 bases, the J end by 3 bases, with 13 bases between. The germline gives CDR1 SGHNT, CDR2 YYREEE (reference sequence). This CDR3 is built from 13 residues. The CDR3 sequence: CAIQSRIGNTIYF. The CDR3 DNA follows: TGTGCCATACAATCTAGGATTGGAAACACCATATATTTT.